The 2 T cell receptor beta chains presented below share a single source sample, sequenced in a study of blood T cell repertoires in COVID-19. TCRdb keeps only in-frame clones here, not all; method: immunoSEQ multiplex PCR. The data contain fewer than 110,000 clones, approximately 91% of them singletons. Sequenced sample: peripheral blood. These receptors originate from a man in his fifties or sixties with acute or convalescent COVID-19.

The chain couples TRBV10-2 to TRBJ1-1; possible D gene TRBD1, 5 bases. V was pared by 3 bases and J by 0 bases, with 8 bases between. Looked up from germline, CDR1 is WSHSY and CDR2 is SAAADI. This CDR3 is built from 14 residues. CDR3 DNA sequence: TGCGCCAGCAGTGAAGGGGCTATGAACACTGAAGCTTTCTTT. This sequence encodes CASSEGAMNTEAFF.

The V and J genes are TRBV28 and TRBJ1-3, with no clear D. The V gene lost 6 bases and the J gene lost 0 bases, with 9 bases spanning the gap. The CDR3 covers 14 residues. CDR1 is MDHEN, CDR2 SYDVKM, per germline. The CDR3 coding sequence is TGTGCCAGCAGGGACTCCTACTCTGGAAACACCATATATTTT. Translation: CASRDSYSGNTIYF.